This T cell receptor (beta chain) was captured in a study of blood T cell repertoires in COVID-19. The wider study: Whether acute or convalescent, the COVID-19 samples came from the United States, Italy and Spain.

Germline loops: CDR1 LNHDA, CDR2 SQIVND (reference sequence). V was clipped by 5 bases and J by 2 bases; unmatched bases: 15. This CDR3 region has 19 residues. The sample holds one count of this clone. Data came from immunoSEQ multiplex PCR; TCRdb stores just in-frame clones and leaves some out. This table has fewer than 250,000 clones, around four fifths appearing once. The specimen was peripheral blood. This receptor was obtained from a man in his sixties with COVID-19, enrolled during active disease. The V call is TRBV19, the J call TRBJ2-1, with 10 bases identical to TRBD1. CDR3 region: CASSHRQGASSRTYNEQFF. The CDR3 coding sequence is TGTGCCAGTAGTCATCGACAGGGGGCTTCGTCTCGAACCTACAATGAGCAGTTCTTC. The full variable domain, with the rest looked up from reference TRBV19 and TRBJ2-1, is DGGITQSPKYLFRKEGQNVTLSCEQNLNHDAMYWYRQDPGQGLRLIYYSQIVNDFQKGDIAEGYSVSREKKESFPLTVTSAQKNPTAFYLCASSHRQGASSRTYNEQFFGPGTRLTVL.